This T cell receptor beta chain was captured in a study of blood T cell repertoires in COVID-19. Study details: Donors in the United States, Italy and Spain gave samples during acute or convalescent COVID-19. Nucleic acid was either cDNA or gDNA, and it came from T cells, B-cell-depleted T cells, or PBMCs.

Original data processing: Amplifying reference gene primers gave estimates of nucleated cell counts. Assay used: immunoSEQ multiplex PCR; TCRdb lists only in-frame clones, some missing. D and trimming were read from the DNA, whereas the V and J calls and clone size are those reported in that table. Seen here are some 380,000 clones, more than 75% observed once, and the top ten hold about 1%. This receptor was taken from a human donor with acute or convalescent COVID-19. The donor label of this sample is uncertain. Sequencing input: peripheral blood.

Here the CDR3 DNA reads TGTGCCAGCTCACCACAACTAGCGGGAAACACCGGGGAGCTGTTTTTT. Protein sequence: CASSPQLAGNTGELFF. The V call is TRBV18, the J call TRBJ2-2; 10 positions match TRBD2. CDR1 KGHSH and CDR2 LQKENI come from the germline V gene. Trimming cost V 1 base and J 2 bases; bases outside gene matches: 1. The CDR3 has 16 residues.